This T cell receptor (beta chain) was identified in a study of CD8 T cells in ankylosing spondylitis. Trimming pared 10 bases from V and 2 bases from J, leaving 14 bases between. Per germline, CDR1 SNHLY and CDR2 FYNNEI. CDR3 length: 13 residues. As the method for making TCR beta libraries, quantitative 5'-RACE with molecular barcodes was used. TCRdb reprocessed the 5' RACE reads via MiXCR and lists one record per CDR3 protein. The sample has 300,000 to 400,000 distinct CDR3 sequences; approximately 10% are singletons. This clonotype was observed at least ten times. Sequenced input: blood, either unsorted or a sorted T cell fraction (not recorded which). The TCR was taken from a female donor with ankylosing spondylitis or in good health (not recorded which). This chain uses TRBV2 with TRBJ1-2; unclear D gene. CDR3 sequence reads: CATDIGRNYGYTF. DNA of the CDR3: TGTGCCACCGACATCGGACGGAACTATGGCTACACCTTC.